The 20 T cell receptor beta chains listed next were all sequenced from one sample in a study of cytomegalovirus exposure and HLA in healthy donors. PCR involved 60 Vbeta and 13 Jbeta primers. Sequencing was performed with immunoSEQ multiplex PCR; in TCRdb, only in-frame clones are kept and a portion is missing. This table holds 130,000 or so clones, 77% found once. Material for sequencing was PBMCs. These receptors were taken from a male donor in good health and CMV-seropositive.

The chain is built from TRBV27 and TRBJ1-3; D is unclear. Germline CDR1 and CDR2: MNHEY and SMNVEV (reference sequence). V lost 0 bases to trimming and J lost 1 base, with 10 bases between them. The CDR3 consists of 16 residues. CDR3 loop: CASSLSRGNSGNTIYF. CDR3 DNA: TGTGCCAGCAGTTTATCGAGAGGGAATTCTGGAAACACCATATATTTT.

The CDR3 nucleotides read TGTGCCAGCAGTTACGGGACAAACACGGGGGAGCAGTACTTC. Translation: CASSYGTNTGEQYF. The chain recombines TRBV27 with TRBJ2-7; D possibly corresponds to TRBD1 (6 bases). V lost 4 bases and J lost 7, with 17 bases in between. This CDR3 is built from 14 residues. Germline V gene lookup returns CDR1 MNHEY and CDR2 SMNVEV (reference sequence).

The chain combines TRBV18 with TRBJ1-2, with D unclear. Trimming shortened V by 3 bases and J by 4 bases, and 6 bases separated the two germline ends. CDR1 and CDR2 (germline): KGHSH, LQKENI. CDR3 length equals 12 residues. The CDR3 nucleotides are TGTGCCAGCTCACCTGTCGGCTATGGCTACACCTTC. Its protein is CASSPVGYGYTF.

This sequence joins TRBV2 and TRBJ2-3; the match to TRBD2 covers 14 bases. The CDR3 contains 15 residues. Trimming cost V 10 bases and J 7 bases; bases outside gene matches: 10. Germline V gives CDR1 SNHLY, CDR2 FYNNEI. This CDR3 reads CATGLAGGGTNTQYF. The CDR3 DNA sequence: TGTGCCACCGGACTAGCGGGGGGAGGGACAAATACGCAGTATTTT.

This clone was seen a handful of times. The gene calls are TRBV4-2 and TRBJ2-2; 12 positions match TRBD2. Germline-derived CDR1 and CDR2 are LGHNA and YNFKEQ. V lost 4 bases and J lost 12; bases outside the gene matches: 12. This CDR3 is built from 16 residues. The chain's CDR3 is CASSPWTSGASPKLFF. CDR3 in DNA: TGTGCCAGCAGCCCGTGGACTAGCGGGGCCTCGCCTAAGCTGTTTTTT.

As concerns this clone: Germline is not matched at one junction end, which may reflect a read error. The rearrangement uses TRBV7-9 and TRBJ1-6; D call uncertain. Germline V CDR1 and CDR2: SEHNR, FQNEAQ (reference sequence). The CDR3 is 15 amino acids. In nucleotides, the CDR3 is TGTTCCAGCAGCTTAGCGGTGGGGAGGAGTTCACCCCTCCACTTT. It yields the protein CSSSLAVGRSSPLHF.

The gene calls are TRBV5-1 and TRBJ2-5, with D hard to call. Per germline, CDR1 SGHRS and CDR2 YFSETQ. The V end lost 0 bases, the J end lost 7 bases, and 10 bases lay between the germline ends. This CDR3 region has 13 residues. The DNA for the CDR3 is TGCGCCAGCAGCTTGGATACAAGTGCGACCCAGTACTTC. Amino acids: CASSLDTSATQYF.

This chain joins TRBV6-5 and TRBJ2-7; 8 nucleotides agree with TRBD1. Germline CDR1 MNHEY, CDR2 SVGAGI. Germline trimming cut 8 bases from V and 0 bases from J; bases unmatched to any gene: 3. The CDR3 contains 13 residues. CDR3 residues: CASGTGYSYEQYF. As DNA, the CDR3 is TGTGCCAGCGGGACAGGCTACTCCTACGAGCAGTACTTC.

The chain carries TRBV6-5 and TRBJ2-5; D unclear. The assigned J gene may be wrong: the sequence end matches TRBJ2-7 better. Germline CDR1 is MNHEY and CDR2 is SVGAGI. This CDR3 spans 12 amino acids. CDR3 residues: CASSLGLSEQYF. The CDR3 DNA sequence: TGTGCCAGCTCACTTGGGTTGAGCGAGCAGTACTTC.

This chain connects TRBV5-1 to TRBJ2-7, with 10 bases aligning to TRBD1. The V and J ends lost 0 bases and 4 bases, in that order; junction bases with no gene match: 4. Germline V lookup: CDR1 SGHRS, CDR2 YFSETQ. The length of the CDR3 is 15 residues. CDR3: CASSLGTGGIYEQYF. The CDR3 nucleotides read TGCGCCAGCAGCTTGGGGACAGGGGGAATTTACGAGCAGTACTTC.

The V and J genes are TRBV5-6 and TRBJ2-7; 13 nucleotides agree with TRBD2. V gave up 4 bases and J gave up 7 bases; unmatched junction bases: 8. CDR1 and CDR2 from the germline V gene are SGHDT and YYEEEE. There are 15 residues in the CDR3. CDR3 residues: CASSMTSGRYGEQYF. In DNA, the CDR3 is TGTGCCAGCAGCATGACTAGCGGGAGGTATGGTGAGCAGTACTTC.

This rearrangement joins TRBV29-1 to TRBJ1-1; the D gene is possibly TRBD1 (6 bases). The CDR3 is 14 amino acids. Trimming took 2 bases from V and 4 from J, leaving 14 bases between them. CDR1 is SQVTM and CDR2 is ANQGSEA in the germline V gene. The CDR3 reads CSVERGGGLTEAFF. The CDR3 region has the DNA TGCAGCGTTGAAAGGGGGGGAGGGCTCACTGAAGCTTTCTTT.

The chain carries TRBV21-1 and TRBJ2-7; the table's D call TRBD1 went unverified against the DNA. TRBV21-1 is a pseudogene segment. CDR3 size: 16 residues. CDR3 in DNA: TGTGCCAGCAGATCCGGGACAGGGGGCAGAACCTACGAGCAGTACTTC. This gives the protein CASRSGTGGRTYEQYF.

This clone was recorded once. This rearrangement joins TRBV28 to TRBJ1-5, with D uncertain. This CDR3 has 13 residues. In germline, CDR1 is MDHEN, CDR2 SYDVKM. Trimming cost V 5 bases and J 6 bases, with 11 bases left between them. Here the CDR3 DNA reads TGTGCCAGCAGTCCCTGGAGAGGTCAGCCCCAGCATTTT. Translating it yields CASSPWRGQPQHF. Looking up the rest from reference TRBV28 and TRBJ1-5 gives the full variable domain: DVKVTQSSRYLVKRTGEKVFLECVQDMDHENMFWYRQDPGLGLRLIYFSYDVKMKEKGDIPEGYSVSREKKERFSLILESASTNQTSMYLCASSPWRGQPQHFGDGTRLSIL.

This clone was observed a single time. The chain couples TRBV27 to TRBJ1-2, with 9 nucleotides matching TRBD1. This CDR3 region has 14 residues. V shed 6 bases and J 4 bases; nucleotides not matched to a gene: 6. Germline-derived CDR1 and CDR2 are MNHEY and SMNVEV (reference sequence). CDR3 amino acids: CASSQTGGPYGYTF. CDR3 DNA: TGTGCCAGCAGCCAAACAGGGGGCCCCTATGGCTACACCTTC.

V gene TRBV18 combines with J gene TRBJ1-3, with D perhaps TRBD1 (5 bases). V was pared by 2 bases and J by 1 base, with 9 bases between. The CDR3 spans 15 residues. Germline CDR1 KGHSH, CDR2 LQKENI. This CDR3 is CASSPSGSSGNTIYF. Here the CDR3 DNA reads TGTGCCAGCTCACCATCAGGGTCGTCTGGAAACACCATATATTTT.

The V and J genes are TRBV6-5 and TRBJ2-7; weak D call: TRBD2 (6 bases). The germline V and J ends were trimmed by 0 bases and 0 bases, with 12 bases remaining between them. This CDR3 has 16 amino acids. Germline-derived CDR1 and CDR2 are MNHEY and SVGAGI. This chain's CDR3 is CASSYSSGGSSYEQYF. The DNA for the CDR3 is TGTGCCAGCAGTTACTCAAGCGGAGGGAGCTCCTACGAGCAGTACTTC.

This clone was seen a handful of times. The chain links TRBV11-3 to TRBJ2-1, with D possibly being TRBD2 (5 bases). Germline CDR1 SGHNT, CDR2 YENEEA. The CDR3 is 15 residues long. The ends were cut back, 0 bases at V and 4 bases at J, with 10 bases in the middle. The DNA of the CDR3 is TGTGCCAGCAGCTTAGATGGCGGGCTATACAATGAGCAGTTCTTC. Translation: CASSLDGGLYNEQFF.

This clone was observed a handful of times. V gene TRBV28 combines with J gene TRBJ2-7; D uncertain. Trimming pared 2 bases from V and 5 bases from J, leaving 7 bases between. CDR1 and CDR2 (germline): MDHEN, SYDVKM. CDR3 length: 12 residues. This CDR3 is CASSLQFNEQYF. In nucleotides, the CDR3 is TGTGCCAGCAGTTTACAGTTCAACGAGCAGTACTTC.

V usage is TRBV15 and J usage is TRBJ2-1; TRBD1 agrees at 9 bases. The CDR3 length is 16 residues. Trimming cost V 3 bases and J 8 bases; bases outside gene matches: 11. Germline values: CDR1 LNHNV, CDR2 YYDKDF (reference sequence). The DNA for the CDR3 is TGTGCCACCAGCAGTCTCCCAGGGACAGGGCTGGATGAGCAGTTCTTC. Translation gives CATSSLPGTGLDEQFF.